A single T cell receptor (beta chain) is shown here with its context. This sample is part of a study of blood T cell repertoires in COVID-19. Repertoires were generated with immunoSEQ multiplex PCR, while TCRdb's copy carries only in-frame clones and drops some. The table shows around 190,000 clones, with 76% occurring only once. This clonotype originated in a woman aged 45-65 years with acute COVID-19. What was sequenced was PBMCs or T cells enriched from blood (not recorded which).

The CDR3 DNA is TGTGCCAGCAGCTTGGCCAATGGAAACACCATATATTTT. It yields the protein CASSLANGNTIYF. J is TRBJ1-3 and V is TRBV5-6; D uncertain. Germline loops: CDR1 SGHDT, CDR2 YYEEEE. V was shortened by 0 bases and J by 3 bases, with 4 bases between the two germline ends. The CDR3 has 13 amino acids.